This entry lists 10 T cell receptor beta chains sequenced from one sample in a study of blood T cells in healthy people across ages. Using a J-beta primer mix together with a sample-barcoded 5' primer, a second PCR was run for about 6 to 12 cycles. Each CDR3 protein is one row after TCRdb ran MiXCR on the 5' RACE reads. The sample holds about 730,000 distinct CDR3 sequences, 40% to 45% seen once. The sequenced material came from blood. The receptors come from a woman aged 60-70 years in good health.

This clonotype was picked up one time. The J gene is TRBJ2-1, the V gene TRBV7-9; D perhaps matches TRBD1 (5 bases). This CDR3 has 17 amino acids. Germline lookup yields CDR1 SEHNR and CDR2 FQNEAQ (reference sequence). V dropped 0 bases and J dropped 3 bases, with 15 bases sitting between them. The CDR3 nucleotides read TGTGCCAGCAGCTTAGCGGGGTTGGGGCCAAACTACAATGAGCAGTTCTTC. Protein sequence: CASSLAGLGPNYNEQFF.

The rearrangement uses TRBV3-1 and TRBJ2-1; TRBD1 or TRBD2 may be the D gene (5 bases each). This CDR3 comprises 13 residues. With 3 bases removed from V and 13 bases from J, the gap between germline ends came to 16 bases. In germline, CDR1 is LGHDT, CDR2 YNNKEL (reference sequence). The CDR3 region is CASSQGTEETQFF. DNA of the CDR3: TGTGCCAGCAGCCAGGGGACCGAGGAGACCCAGTTCTTC.

This clonotype came up many times. V is TRBV6-5 and J is TRBJ2-5, with a tentative D call TRBD1 (6 bases). The CDR3 has 15 residues. The germline V gene has CDR1 MNHEY and CDR2 SVGAGI. The germline V and J ends were trimmed by 7 bases and 5 bases, with 20 bases remaining between them. CDR3 nucleotides: TGTGCCAGCAAGGGGGACCCCCATGTTTTGGAGACCCAGTACTTC. Its translation is CASKGDPHVLETQYF.

A remark on this clonotype: A junction boundary mismatches the germline segment, possibly from a read error. V is TRBV12-3 or TRBV12-4 and J is TRBJ2-3; the D call may be TRBD1 or TRBD2 (5 bases each). CDR3 size: 14 residues. This chain's CDR3 is CASTLGVSTATQYF. CDR3 DNA: TGTGCCAGCACCTTGGGAGTTTCGACAGCTACGCAGTATTTT.

This clonotype was recorded many times. The chain is built from TRBV12-3 or TRBV12-4 and TRBJ2-5; D is undetermined. The ends were cut back, 3 bases at V and 3 bases at J, with 8 bases in the middle. There are 13 residues in the CDR3. CDR3 loop: CASSFFGEETQYF. CDR3 in DNA: TGTGCCAGCAGTTTCTTTGGCGAAGAGACCCAGTACTTC.

This clonotype was seen many times. The chain is built from TRBV7-2 and TRBJ1-5; unclear D gene. With 2 bases removed from V and 0 bases from J, the gap between germline ends came to 5 bases. This CDR3 is 14 amino acids long. Per the germline V gene, CDR1 is SGHTA and CDR2 is FQGNSA. CDR3 sequence (DNA): TGTGCCAGCAGCTTACAGGATAGCAATCAGCCCCAGCATTTT. The encoded protein is CASSLQDSNQPQHF.

A few counts support this clonotype. V is TRBV27 and J is TRBJ2-1; 12 nucleotides line up with TRBD2. This CDR3 has 15 residues. The germline CDR1 and CDR2 sequences are MNHEY and SMNVEV (reference sequence). Trimming cost V 5 bases and J 5 bases; bases outside gene matches: 4. The CDR3 spells CASSTRLAGDNEQFF. CDR3 DNA sequence: TGTGCCAGCAGTACAAGACTAGCGGGGGACAATGAGCAGTTCTTC.

As to this clonotype: This may be a read error: a much more frequent sequence differs by one nucleotide. J is TRBJ2-1 and V is TRBV7-8, with D possibly matching TRBD2 (6 bases). V was cut by 3 bases and J by 0 bases, with 9 bases left in between. CDR3 length: 15 amino acids. The germline V gene encodes CDR1 SGHVS and CDR2 FQNEAQ. CDR3 loop: CASSFSGPSYNEQFF. In nucleotides, the CDR3 is TGTGCCAGCAGCTTCAGCGGGCCCTCCTACAATGAGCAGTTCTTC.

As regards this clonotype: This may be a read error, as it is one base from a much larger clone. This chain uses TRBV7-6 with TRBJ2-1; 8 bases line up with TRBD1. Germline loops: CDR1 SGHVS, CDR2 FNYEAQ. Trimming at V came to 5 bases and at J to 12 bases, leaving 18 bases not matched to a gene. The CDR3 contains 16 residues. The CDR3 DNA sequence: TGTGCCAGCAGCAGATCGTCGGGACAGGCGATTATTGGGCAGTTCTTC. It specifies CASSRSSGQAIIGQFF.

A few counts support this clonotype. This rearrangement joins TRBV30 to TRBJ2-1, with 11 bases aligning to TRBD1. CDR3 size: 13 residues. CDR1 is GTSNPN and CDR2 is SVGIG in the germline V gene (reference sequence). The V and J ends lost 2 bases and 12 bases, in that order; junction bases with no gene match: 6. The CDR3 protein is CAWSPQDRGPQFF. CDR3 coding DNA: TGTGCCTGGAGTCCTCAGGACAGGGGGCCGCAGTTCTTC.